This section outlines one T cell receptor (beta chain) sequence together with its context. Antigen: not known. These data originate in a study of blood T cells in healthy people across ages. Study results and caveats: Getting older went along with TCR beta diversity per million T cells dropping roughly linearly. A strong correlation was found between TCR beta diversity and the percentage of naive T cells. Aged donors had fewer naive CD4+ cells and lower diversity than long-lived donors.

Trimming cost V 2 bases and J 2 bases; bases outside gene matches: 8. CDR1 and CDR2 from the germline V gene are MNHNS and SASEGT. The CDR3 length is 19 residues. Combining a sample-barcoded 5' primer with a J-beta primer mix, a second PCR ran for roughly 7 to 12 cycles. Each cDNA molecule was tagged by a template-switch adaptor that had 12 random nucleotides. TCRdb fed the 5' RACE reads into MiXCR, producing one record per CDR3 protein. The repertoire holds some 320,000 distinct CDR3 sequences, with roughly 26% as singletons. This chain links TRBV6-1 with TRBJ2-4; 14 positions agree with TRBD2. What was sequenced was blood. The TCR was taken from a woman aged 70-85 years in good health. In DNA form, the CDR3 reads TGTGCCAGCAGTGAAACGGGACTAGCGGGAGCATGGACCAAAAACATTCAGTACTTC. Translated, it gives CASSETGLAGAWTKNIQYF.